A single sample is the source of the 10 T cell receptor beta chains below, sequenced in a study of tumor and adjacent non-tumor tissue in lung cancer. This sample's RNA came from whole unsorted tissue. The library came from three nested PCR rounds adapted from ARM-PCR protocols. From the multiplex PCR reads, TCRdb called clonotypes with MiXCR, one entry per CDR3 protein. Of roughly 93,000 distinct CDR3 sequences in the sample, around 64% were seen once. Sequenced material: lung tumor tissue. The receptor set was obtained from a man in his fifties or sixties with non-small cell lung cancer.

This clonotype occurred once. At one end the junction does not follow the germline gene, possibly because of a read error. The chain uses TRBV12-3 or TRBV12-4 and TRBJ2-3; no firm D call. The CDR3 extends over 16 amino acids. For the CDR3, the DNA is TGTGCCAGCACTGAGTGGGCGGTCCGTAGCACAGATACGCAATATTTT. The encoded protein is CASTEWAVRSTDTQYF.

The V call is TRBV10-1, the J call TRBJ2-3; TRBD2 is a possible D gene (5 bases). The V end lost 6 bases, the J end lost 11 bases, and 21 bases lay between the germline ends. CDR3 length: 14 residues. Germline CDR1 is WNHNN and CDR2 is SYGVQD (reference sequence). The CDR3 spells CASSPTWRRYRQYF. For the CDR3, the DNA is TGCGCCAGCAGCCCGACATGGAGGCGATATAGGCAGTATTTT.

About this clonotype: The conserved closing phenylalanine or tryptophan is absent in this CDR3, likely reflecting a read error. The rearrangement uses TRBV29-1 and TRBJ1-1; D unclear. The V gene's germline CDR1 is SQVTM and CDR2 ANQGSEA. The CDR3 runs 12 residues. CDR3 sequence: CNVHPPTTEAFI. DNA for the CDR3: TGCAACGTTCATCCCCCGACTACTGAAGCTTTCATT.

Note on this clonotype: The junction and the germline gene differ at one end; a read error may be behind it. The J gene is TRBJ2-1, the V gene TRBV20-1; TRBD1 matches 8 bases. The CDR3 covers 13 residues. CDR1 and CDR2 (germline): DFQATT, SNEGSKA (reference sequence). The DNA for the CDR3 is TGCAGTGTTAGAGGGACAGGAGTGAATGAGCAGTTCTTC. Its translation is CSVRGTGVNEQFF.

Turning to this clonotype: A much larger clonotype is one base distant, so this may be a read error. The chain uses TRBV5-1 and TRBJ2-5; 7 bases are shared with TRBD1. The CDR3 length is 13 residues. Germline lookup yields CDR1 SGHRS and CDR2 YFSETQ. CDR3 amino acids: CASSLGGEETQCF. The DNA for the CDR3 is TGCGCCAGCAGCTTAGGGGGCGAAGAGACCCAGTGCTTC.

At least ten counts were recorded for this clonotype. The J gene is TRBJ1-5, the V gene TRBV12-3 or TRBV12-4, with 8 bases aligning to TRBD1. After removal of 1 base from V and 2 bases from J, the junction contained 4 bases not matched to a gene. The length of the CDR3 is 16 residues. Written as DNA, the CDR3 is TGTGCCAGCAGTTTAGGAGACAGGGGAGGCAATCAGCCCCAGCATTTT. Protein product: CASSLGDRGGNQPQHF.

In the case of this clonotype: One end of the junction does not line up with germline, which may come from a read error. This rearrangement joins TRBV6-5 to TRBJ1-5, with D tentatively TRBD1 (5 bases). In germline, CDR1 is MNHEY, CDR2 SVGAGI. The CDR3 extends over 13 amino acids. CDR3 in DNA: TGTGCCGGCAGTGGGGGGTCTGGACAACCCCAGCATTTT. The encoded protein is CAGSGGSGQPQHF.

A single count supports this clonotype. A read error is possible here, since a much larger clone lies one base away. The chain combines TRBV20-1 with TRBJ2-3, with 8 bases that match TRBD2. There are 12 residues in the CDR3. Looked up from germline, CDR1 is DFQATT and CDR2 is SNEGSKA (reference sequence). The ends lost 7 bases at V and 7 bases at J; junction bases unmatched: 7. The CDR3 nucleotides read TGCAGTGTTTTTCGGGGGGGAAATACGCAGTATTTT. This codes for CSVFRGGNTQYF.

This clonotype was observed many times. This rearrangement joins TRBV2 to TRBJ2-4, with 8 bases matching TRBD1. With V trimmed by 6 bases and J by 7 bases, 2 bases remained unmatched. Germline CDR1 SNHLY, CDR2 FYNNEI. The CDR3 spans 12 residues. CDR3 loop: CASRRTGNIQYF. The CDR3 DNA is TGTGCCAGCAGAAGGACAGGGAACATTCAGTACTTC.

V usage is TRBV6-1 and J usage is TRBJ1-1; no definite D call. This CDR3 comprises 12 residues. Germline-derived CDR1 and CDR2 are MNHNS and SASEGT. CDR3 amino acids: CASRLEGGDAFF. The CDR3, as DNA: TGTGCAAGTCGACTTGAGGGCGGTGATGCTTTCTTT.